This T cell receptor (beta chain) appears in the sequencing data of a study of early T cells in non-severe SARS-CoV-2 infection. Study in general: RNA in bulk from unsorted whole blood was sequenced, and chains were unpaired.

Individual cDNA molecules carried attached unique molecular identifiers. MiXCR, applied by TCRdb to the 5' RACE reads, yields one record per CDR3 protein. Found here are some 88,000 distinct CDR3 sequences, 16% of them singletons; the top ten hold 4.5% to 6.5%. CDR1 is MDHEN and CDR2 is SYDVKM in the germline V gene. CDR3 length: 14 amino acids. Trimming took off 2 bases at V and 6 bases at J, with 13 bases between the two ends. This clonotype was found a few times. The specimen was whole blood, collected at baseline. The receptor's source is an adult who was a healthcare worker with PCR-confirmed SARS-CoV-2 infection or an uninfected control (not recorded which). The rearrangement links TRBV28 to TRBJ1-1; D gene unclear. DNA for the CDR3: TGTGCCAGCAGTTTAGTCTTCTCTGGGGCTGAAGCTTTCTTT. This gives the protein CASSLVFSGAEAFF.